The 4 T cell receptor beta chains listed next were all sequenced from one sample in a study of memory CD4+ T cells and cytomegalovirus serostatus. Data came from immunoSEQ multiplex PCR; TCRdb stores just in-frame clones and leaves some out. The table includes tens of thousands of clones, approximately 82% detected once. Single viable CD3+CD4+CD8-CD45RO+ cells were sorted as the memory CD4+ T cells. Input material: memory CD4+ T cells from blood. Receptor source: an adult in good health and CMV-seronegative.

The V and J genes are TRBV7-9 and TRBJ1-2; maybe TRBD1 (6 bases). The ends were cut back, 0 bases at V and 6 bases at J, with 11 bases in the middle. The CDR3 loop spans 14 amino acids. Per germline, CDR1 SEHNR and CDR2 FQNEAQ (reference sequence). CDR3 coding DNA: TGTGCCAGCAGCTTAGCGGGGGCGGGAGATGGCTACACCTTC. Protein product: CASSLAGAGDGYTF.

The CDR3 coding sequence is TGCGCCAGCAGCTTGAGGGGCGTCGAGGCTGCTTACGAGCAGTACTTC. Translation gives CASSLRGVEAAYEQYF. V gene TRBV5-1 combines with J gene TRBJ2-7; perhaps TRBD1 as D (5 bases). Trimming left V 1 base short and J 4 bases short, with 18 bases between. Germline CDR1 SGHRS, CDR2 YFSETQ. The CDR3 has 16 amino acids.

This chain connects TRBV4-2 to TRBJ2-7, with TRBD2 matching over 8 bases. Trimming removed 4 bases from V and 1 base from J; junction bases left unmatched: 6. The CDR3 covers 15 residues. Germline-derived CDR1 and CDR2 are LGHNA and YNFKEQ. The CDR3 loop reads CASSPGGLASYEQYF. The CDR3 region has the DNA TGTGCCAGCAGCCCTGGAGGACTAGCTTCCTACGAGCAGTACTTC.

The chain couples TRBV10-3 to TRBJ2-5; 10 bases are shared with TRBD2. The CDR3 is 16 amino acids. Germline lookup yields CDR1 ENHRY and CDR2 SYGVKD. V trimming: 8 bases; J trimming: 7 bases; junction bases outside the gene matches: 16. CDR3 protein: CAIRGSSGGEPGTQYF. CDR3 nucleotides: TGTGCCATCCGTGGATCGAGCGGGGGGGAGCCAGGGACCCAGTACTTC.